This TCR beta chain was documented in a study of cytomegalovirus exposure and HLA in healthy donors. Both 60 Vbeta primers and 13 Jbeta primers went into the PCR. The protocol was immunoSEQ multiplex PCR, while the TCRdb copy is restricted to in-frame clones and leaves out a portion. This sample has about 67,000 clones, with about 71% found just once. V lost 8 bases, J lost 2 bases, and 5 bases stayed unmatched. The CDR3 consists of 13 residues. Germline assignment: CDR1 SGHVS and CDR2 FQNEAQ. This clone turned up a few times. The specimen was PBMCs. The chain has TRBV7-8 and TRBJ1-2; 7 bases map to TRBD1. This sequence was found in a man aged 55 to 70 in good health and CMV-seropositive. The CDR3 coding sequence is TGTGCCAGCTCCCCGGACAGGAACTATGGCTACACCTTC. It translates to CASSPDRNYGYTF.